The clone carrying this T cell receptor (beta chain) was observed at least ten times. No antigen is known for it. This record comes from a study of T cells in Graves' hyperthyroidism and ophthalmopathy. Study context: It was at initial diagnosis, before any treatment, that peripheral blood was collected.

Study-wide results and limits: Most expanded thyroid clonotypes above 0.001 recurred in blood.

Diagnoses used clinical symptoms, serum thyroxine and TRAb, thyroid ultrasound and orbital computed tomography. Amplification yielded TCR beta CDR3 regions, with RNA transcripts as the source. Carried out on the TCR CDR3, a first-round RT-PCR used the HTBI primer set. TCRdb re-analysed the multiplex PCR reads in MiXCR, keeping a single row per CDR3 protein. The sample consists of 500,000 to 750,000 distinct CDR3 sequences, over 12% of them appearing once. This CDR3 is built from 15 residues. V was pared by 5 bases and J by 0 bases, with 5 bases of the junction left unmatched. Germline CDR1 is LNHDA and CDR2 is SQIVND (reference sequence).

This clonotype originated in a woman aged 18-29 years with Graves' ophthalmopathy. Sequencing was performed on blood. The rearrangement uses TRBV19 and TRBJ2-7, with TRBD2 matching over 9 bases. CDR3 in amino acids: CASSWEREASYEQYF. The DNA for the CDR3 is TGTGCCAGTAGTTGGGAGCGGGAGGCCTCCTACGAGCAGTACTTC.